This TCR beta chain was recovered during a study of blood T cell repertoires in COVID-19. Study at large: Acute and convalescent COVID-19 specimens originated in the United States, Italy and Spain. T cells, B-cell-depleted T cells, or PBMCs provided the cDNA or gDNA that served as material.

Germline lookup yields CDR1 GTSNPN and CDR2 SVGIG (reference sequence). The CDR3 is made up of 15 amino acids. The V and J ends lost 3 bases and 5 bases, in that order; junction bases with no gene match: 6. In the authors' workflow: From reference gene primer amplification, estimates of nucleated cell counts were derived. Assay used: immunoSEQ multiplex PCR; TCRdb lists only in-frame clones, some missing. V, J and clone size are those of that table, while D and trimming were read from the DNA. The data show around 200,000 clones, with roughly four fifths seen just once and approximately 15% held by the top ten.

Sequencing was done on a sample of peripheral blood. V is TRBV30 and J is TRBJ2-5; TRBD2 matches 13 bases. The sequence came from a man in his forties or fifties who had recovered from COVID-19. Written as DNA, the CDR3 is TGTGCCTGGAGATCGGGACTAGCGGGAAAGGAGACCCAGTACTTC. It translates to CAWRSGLAGKETQYF.